This record covers a single T cell receptor beta chain. The sample belongs to a study of T cell repertoires in cytomegalovirus infection. On the study more broadly: Indications of both CMV infection and matching HLA type were provided by public TCR beta signatures.

The J segment lost 3 bases and the V segment lost 2 bases, leaving 3 bases of the junction unmatched. There are 14 residues in the CDR3. TCRdb re-analysed the reads in MiXCR, keeping a single row per CDR3 protein. In the table there are fewer than 200,000 distinct CDR3 sequences, under 15% of which are singletons. This clonotype was obtained from a human donor in good health (CMV status not recorded). Some clones in this sample may be carry-over from other donors' samples. V gene TRBV12-3 or TRBV12-4 combines with J gene TRBJ2-7; 8 bases are a match to TRBD2. Sequenced sample: PBMCs. CDR3 nucleotides: TGTGCCAGCAGTTTATCCGGGGGGGACTACGAGCAGTACTTC. Translated, it gives CASSLSGGDYEQYF.